The rows below give T cell receptor beta chains drawn from one sample of a study of T cell responses to AZD1222 COVID-19 vaccine. The data were produced by immunoSEQ multiplex PCR, yet TCRdb's version contains in-frame clones alone and is incomplete. The sample has 200,000 or so clones; around nine tenths are singletons. Here the sequenced sample was peripheral blood, taken on day 0 of AZD1222 vaccination. The receptors were sampled from an adult in good health. The CDR3 runs from the conserved cysteine through the conserved F or W. Fields, in order: CDR3 protein, CDR3 DNA, V gene, clone size, J gene, D gene. The D gene is left open where the match is weak. Size is omitted from some rows. Given values are once, few, many or a class for expanded clones.

CDR3 protein: CAISELGGSGYGYTF
CDR3 DNA: TGTGCCATCAGTGAGCTAGGGGGCAGCGGCTATGGCTACACCTTC
V gene: TRBV10-3
clone size: .
J gene: TRBJ1-2
D gene: TRBD1

CDR3 protein: CATSPTRDYGYTF
CDR3 DNA: TGTGCCACCAGCCCGACAAGGGACTATGGCTACACCTTC
V gene: TRBV15
clone size: once
J gene: TRBJ1-2
D gene: .

CDR3 protein: CASSSGQGGETQYF
CDR3 DNA: TGCGCCAGCAGCTCTGGACAGGGAGGGGAGACCCAGTACTTC
V gene: TRBV5-1
clone size: .
J gene: TRBJ2-5
D gene: .

CDR3 protein: CASSQKSTGSTEAFF
CDR3 DNA: TGTGCCAGCAGCCAAAAGTCTACAGGGAGCACTGAAGCTTTCTTT
V gene: TRBV5-4
clone size: .
J gene: TRBJ1-1
D gene: .

CDR3 protein: CASSLGLRGGRGSYNEQFF
CDR3 DNA: TGTGCCAGCAGCTTAGGGTTGCGGGGGGGCCGCGGGTCCTACAATGAGCAGTTCTTC
V gene: TRBV7-6
clone size: .
J gene: TRBJ2-1
D gene: TRBD2

CDR3 protein: CASRPPSGGANEQFF
CDR3 DNA: TGTGCCAGCAGGCCCCCTAGCGGGGGGGCCAATGAGCAGTTCTTC
V gene: TRBV7-8
clone size: once
J gene: TRBJ2-1
D gene: TRBD2

CDR3 protein: CASSSLQETQYF
CDR3 DNA: TGTGCCAGCAGCAGTCTACAGGAGACCCAGTACTTC
V gene: TRBV3-1/TRBV3-2
clone size: .
J gene: TRBJ2-5
D gene: .

CDR3 protein: CASSPGTTSYNEQFF
CDR3 DNA: TGTGCCAGCAGCCCCGGGACTACCTCCTACAATGAGCAGTTCTTC
V gene: TRBV7-3
clone size: .
J gene: TRBJ2-1
D gene: TRBD2

CDR3 protein: CASSAQGARLGKLFF
CDR3 DNA: TGTGCCAGCAGTGCTCAGGGGGCGCGTTTAGGAAAACTGTTTTTT
V gene: TRBV25-1
clone size: .
J gene: TRBJ1-4
D gene: TRBD1

CDR3 protein: CASSHPGQGNYGYTF
CDR3 DNA: TGTGCCAGCAGCCACCCGGGACAGGGCAACTATGGCTACACCTTC
V gene: TRBV3-1/TRBV3-2
clone size: .
J gene: TRBJ1-2
D gene: TRBD1

CDR3 protein: CASSLWDIATNEKLFF
CDR3 DNA: TGTGCCAGCAGCTTATGGGACATTGCAACTAATGAAAAACTGTTTTTT
V gene: TRBV7-8
clone size: .
J gene: TRBJ1-4
D gene: .

CDR3 protein: CASKSVGGRGEQYF
CDR3 DNA: TGTGCCAGCAAGTCGGTCGGAGGGCGAGGCGAGCAGTACTTC
V gene: TRBV6-5
clone size: .
J gene: TRBJ2-7
D gene: .

CDR3 protein: CASSVAGMGNTEAFF
CDR3 DNA: TGTGCCAGCAGCGTAGCGGGGATGGGTAACACTGAAGCTTTCTTT
V gene: TRBV9
clone size: .
J gene: TRBJ1-1
D gene: .

CDR3 protein: CATSDPGAAETQYF
CDR3 DNA: TGTGCCACCAGTGACCCGGGGGCAGCGGAGACCCAGTACTTC
V gene: TRBV24-1
clone size: .
J gene: TRBJ2-5
D gene: .

CDR3 protein: CASSVRTNEKLFF
CDR3 DNA: TGTGCCAGCAGCGTCCGGACTAATGAAAAACTGTTTTTT
V gene: TRBV7-9
clone size: .
J gene: TRBJ1-4
D gene: .

CDR3 protein: CASSRTGGAYEQYF
CDR3 DNA: TGTGCCAGCAGCCGCACAGGGGGCGCATACGAGCAGTACTTC
V gene: TRBV27
clone size: .
J gene: TRBJ2-7
D gene: TRBD1

CDR3 protein: CASSELLSGGGTDTQYF
CDR3 DNA: TGTGCCAGCAGCGAATTACTTAGCGGGGGGGGCACAGATACGCAGTATTTT
V gene: TRBV9
clone size: .
J gene: TRBJ2-3
D gene: TRBD2

CDR3 protein: CATGRTAYEQYF
CDR3 DNA: TGTGCCACCGGACGCACTGCCTACGAGCAGTACTTC
V gene: TRBV12-3/TRBV12-4
clone size: few
J gene: TRBJ2-7
D gene: .

CDR3 protein: CAWSYAGGLKNIQYF
CDR3 DNA: TGTGCCTGGAGTTATGCGGGGGGACTCAAAAACATTCAGTACTTC
V gene: TRBV30
clone size: .
J gene: TRBJ2-4
D gene: TRBD2

CDR3 protein: CASSEMGGGSYSYEQYF
CDR3 DNA: TGTGCCAGCAGTGAAATGGGCGGGGGCAGCTACTCCTACGAGCAGTACTTC
V gene: TRBV2
clone size: few
J gene: TRBJ2-7
D gene: .

CDR3 protein: CASSPGETQYF
CDR3 DNA: TGTGCCAGCAGTCCTGGAGAGACCCAGTACTTC
V gene: TRBV28
clone size: .
J gene: TRBJ2-5
D gene: .

CDR3 protein: CASSPVSGVNQPQHF
CDR3 DNA: TGTGCCAGCAGTCCAGTTTCGGGGGTTAATCAGCCCCAGCATTTT
V gene: TRBV6-5
clone size: once
J gene: TRBJ1-5
D gene: .

CDR3 protein: CATSEGQGTNEKLFF
CDR3 DNA: TGTGCCACCAGTGAAGGGCAGGGGACTAATGAAAAACTGTTTTTT
V gene: TRBV24-1
clone size: once
J gene: TRBJ1-4
D gene: .

CDR3 protein: CASSQGQANSPLHF
CDR3 DNA: TGTGCCAGCAGCCAGGGACAAGCTAATTCACCCCTCCACTTT
V gene: TRBV3-1/TRBV3-2
clone size: .
J gene: TRBJ1-6
D gene: .

CDR3 protein: CASSSGTSSTDTQYF
CDR3 DNA: TGTGCCAGCAGCTCAGGGACCTCTAGCACAGATACGCAGTATTTT
V gene: TRBV7-3
clone size: .
J gene: TRBJ2-3
D gene: .

CDR3 protein: CASSLVYPGMGNQPQHF
CDR3 DNA: TGCGCCAGCAGCCTAGTATACCCCGGGATGGGCAATCAGCCCCAGCATTTT
V gene: TRBV4-1
clone size: .
J gene: TRBJ1-5
D gene: .

CDR3 protein: CASSLDGNTEAFF
CDR3 DNA: TGTGCCAGCAGTCTGGACGGGAACACTGAAGCTTTCTTT
V gene: TRBV6-5
clone size: .
J gene: TRBJ1-1
D gene: .

CDR3 protein: CASSLRRLGTEYEQYF
CDR3 DNA: TGTGCCAGCAGCTTACGCCGGCTAGGGACAGAATACGAGCAGTACTTC
V gene: TRBV7-2
clone size: .
J gene: TRBJ2-7
D gene: TRBD1

CDR3 protein: CASSLSRAYSLSYNSPLHF
CDR3 DNA: TGTGCCAGCAGCTTAAGCAGGGCATATTCCCTTTCCTATAATTCACCCCTCCACTTT
V gene: TRBV7-2
clone size: .
J gene: TRBJ1-6
D gene: .